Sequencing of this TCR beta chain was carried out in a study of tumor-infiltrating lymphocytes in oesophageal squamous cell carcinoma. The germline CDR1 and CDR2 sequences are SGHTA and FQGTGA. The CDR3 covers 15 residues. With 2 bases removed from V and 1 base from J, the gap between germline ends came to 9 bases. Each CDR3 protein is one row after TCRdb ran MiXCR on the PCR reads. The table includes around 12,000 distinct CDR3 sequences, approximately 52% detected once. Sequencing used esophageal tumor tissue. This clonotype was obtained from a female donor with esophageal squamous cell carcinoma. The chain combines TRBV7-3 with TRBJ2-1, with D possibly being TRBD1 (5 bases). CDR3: CASSLQSGSYNEQFF. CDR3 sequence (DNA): TGTGCCAGCAGCTTACAGTCAGGGTCCTACAATGAGCAGTTCTTC.